This entry lists 6 T cell receptor beta chains sequenced from one sample in a study of T cell responses to AZD1222 COVID-19 vaccine. Assay: immunoSEQ multiplex PCR; the TCRdb copy retains only in-frame clones and omits some. The sample shows roughly 120,000 clones, roughly 92% of them seen only once. Material: peripheral blood, obtained 28 days after the second AZD1222 dose. These receptors were collected from an adult who received the AZD1222 COVID-19 vaccine.

The gene calls are TRBV2 and TRBJ2-5; D not resolved. V shed 7 bases and J shed 5 bases, with 11 bases lying between them. The germline V gene has CDR1 SNHLY and CDR2 FYNNEI. CDR3 length: 12 amino acids. In DNA form, the CDR3 reads TGTGCCAGCACCACTGAGAGGGAGACCCAGTACTTC. Protein: CASTTERETQYF.

The chain recombines TRBV5-6 with TRBJ2-5; D is possibly TRBD1 (5 bases). CDR1 is SGHDT and CDR2 is YYEEEE in the germline V gene. The CDR3 consists of 14 residues. V dropped 2 bases and J dropped 2 bases, with 10 bases sitting between them. Here the CDR3 reads CASSFRQGQETQYF. As DNA, the CDR3 is TGTGCCAGCAGCTTTAGGCAGGGTCAAGAGACCCAGTACTTC.

The gene calls are TRBV5-4 and TRBJ2-1; D remains ambiguous. Per the germline V gene, CDR1 is SGHNT and CDR2 is YYREEE (reference sequence). CDR3 size: 13 residues. The V and J ends lost 2 bases and 9 bases respectively, with 12 bases between them. The CDR3 protein is CASSFMGNGEQFF. For the CDR3, the DNA is TGTGCCAGCAGCTTTATGGGGAATGGTGAGCAGTTCTTC. Using reference TRBV5-4 and TRBJ2-1 for the parts outside the CDR3, the full variable domain is ETGVTQSPTHLIKTRGQQVTLRCSSQSGHNTVSWYQQALGQGPQFIFQYYREEENGRGNFPPRFSGLQFPNYSSELNVNALELDDSALYLCASSFMGNGEQFFGPGTRLTVL.

This chain joins TRBV29-1 and TRBJ1-1, with D uncertain. The germline V and J ends were trimmed by 3 bases and 3 bases, with 11 bases remaining between them. The CDR3 is 13 amino acids. Germline V gene sequence: CDR1 SQVTM, CDR2 ANQGSEA. CDR3 in amino acids: CSVEGRQYTEAFF. The CDR3 bases are TGCAGCGTTGAGGGGAGGCAGTACACTGAAGCTTTCTTT.

This chain uses TRBV4-3 with TRBJ2-3; maybe TRBD1 (5 bases). CDR1 is LGHNA, CDR2 YSLEER, per germline. V lost 0 bases and J lost 4, with 11 bases in between. There are 15 residues in the CDR3. The CDR3, as DNA: TGCGCCAGCAGCCAAGAATGGTTGGGGCCAGATACGCAGTATTTT. As protein: CASSQEWLGPDTQYF.

The V call is TRBV18, the J call TRBJ2-1; D unclear. The CDR3 extends over 13 amino acids. V was cut by 3 bases and J by 7 bases, with 10 bases left in between. Germline CDR1 and CDR2: KGHSH and LQKENI. CDR3 region: CASSPPLMNEQFF. In nucleotides, the CDR3 is TGTGCCAGCTCACCGCCTCTTATGAATGAGCAGTTCTTC.